These T cell receptor beta chains were read from a single sample in a study of human T cells and chemical hapten exposure. TCRdb ran MiXCR on the RACE reads and lists one entry per CDR3 protein. The profile shows about 84,000 distinct CDR3 sequences, 10% to 13% of them singletons. This specimen consisted of whole blood, obtained in connection with sensitization to the hapten diphenylcyclopropenone (DPC). The receptors originated from a woman in her 50s with alopecia areata. Some clones in this sample may be carry-over from other donors' samples. CDR3s include the opening cysteine and the closing phenylalanine or tryptophan. The order of the fields is clone size, V gene, D gene, J gene, CDR3 DNA, CDR3 protein. The D gene is left open where the match is weak. Expanded clones are given a class, and other clones once, few, many or no size at all.

>many|TRBV19|.|TRBJ1-5
TGTGCCAGTAGTATTGGAGGAGGGGGTCCGGGCAATCAGCCCCAGCATTTT
CASSIGGGGPGNQPQHF
>few|TRBV6-6|.|TRBJ2-1
TGTGCCAGCAGTTACCCCGAGAGCTTGGCTAGTGAGCAGTTCTTC
CASSYPESLASEQFF
>many|TRBV7-2|TRBD2|TRBJ2-7
TGTGCCAGCAGCCTGCCCGGGGGTAGCGGGAGTCTAAGTACTCAAAGGCAGTACTTC
CASSLPGGSGSLSTQRQYF
>many|TRBV30|.|TRBJ1-2
TGTGCCTGGAGTGTAGGCAGGGACGGCGGCTACACCTTC
CAWSVGRDGGYTF
>many|TRBV6-1|.|TRBJ2-4
TGTGCCAGCAGCACACCTAGTCCCGACATTCAGTACTTC
CASSTPSPDIQYF
>many|TRBV14|TRBD1|TRBJ1-2
TGTGCCAGCAGCCTTTCTACGGGACAGACAACCCTCAAAGGCTATGGCTACACCTTC
CASSLSTGQTTLKGYGYTF
>few|TRBV14|.|TRBJ2-7
TGTGCCAGCAGCCCCGACCTTAGCGGCCCCGCCTACGAGCAGTACTTC
CASSPDLSGPAYEQYF
>few|TRBV28|.|TRBJ1-2
TGTGCCAGCAGTAATGGCGGCTCAAGCTCTGGCTACACCTTC
CASSNGGSSSGYTF
>.|TRBV6-1|.|TRBJ1-1
TGTGCCAGCAGGGTGGTGGGTGCTGAAGCTTTCTTT
CASRVVGAEAFF
>many|TRBV5-4|.|TRBJ1-6
TGTGCCAGCAGCTTGGGACAGTCGGATTCACCCCTCCACTTT
CASSLGQSDSPLHF
>.|TRBV6-5|.|TRBJ1-2
TGTGCCGGCAGGACAGAAGACTATGGCTACACCTTC
CAGRTEDYGYTF
>few|TRBV9|TRBD1|TRBJ2-7
TGTGCCAGCAGCGTAGAGGGACAGGGCTACGAGCAGTACTTC
CASSVEGQGYEQYF
>many|TRBV7-9|.|TRBJ2-5
TGTGCCAGCAGCAAGGGGGGGCGAGATGAGACCCAGTACTTC
CASSKGGRDETQYF
>many|TRBV4-1|.|TRBJ1-2
TGCGCCAGCAGCCAAGATTCGGGGAGGGGTGCCTATGGCTACACCTTC
CASSQDSGRGAYGYTF
>few|TRBV19|TRBD2|TRBJ2-3
TGTGCCAGTAGTACGGTAGCGGGGGGCACAGATACGCAGTATTTT
CASSTVAGGTDTQYF
>.|TRBV3-1|.|TRBJ2-1
TGTGCCTCCTCTAGGGGGAATGAGCAGTTCTTC
CASSRGNEQFF
>many|TRBV7-3|TRBD1|TRBJ2-1
TGTGCCAGCAGCCCTGACTCAGGGGGCGGCTACAATGAGCAGTTCTTC
CASSPDSGGGYNEQFF
>few|TRBV11-3|TRBD2|TRBJ2-5
TGTGCCAGCAGCTTAGGACTAGCGGGCCAAGAGACCCAGTACTTC
CASSLGLAGQETQYF
>once|TRBV6-2/TRBV6-3|.|TRBJ2-7
TGTGCCAGCAACCAGGACGGGTCCTACGAGCAGTACTTC
CASNQDGSYEQYF
>many|TRBV6-1|.|TRBJ2-2
TGTGCCAGCAGGGTAGACGACACCGGGGAGCTGTTTTTT
CASRVDDTGELFF
>.|TRBV12-3/TRBV12-4|TRBD1|TRBJ1-1
TGTGCCAGCAGCCCGCAGGGGGACATGAACACTGAAGCTTTCTTT
CASSPQGDMNTEAFF
>many|TRBV7-9|.|TRBJ2-1
TGTGCCAGCAGCTTAATGGTCGGGCCTCCCAGTCTCAATGAGCAGTTCTTC
CASSLMVGPPSLNEQFF
>few|TRBV20-1|.|TRBJ2-7
TGCAGTGCCCTAAGTGAGAGTTCCTACGAGCAGTACTTC
CSALSESSYEQYF
>.|TRBV11-2|.|TRBJ2-2
TGTGCCAGCAGCATGGCCAGGAACACCGGGGAGCTGTTTTTT
CASSMARNTGELFF
>few|TRBV12-3/TRBV12-4|TRBD2|TRBJ2-1
TGTGCCAGCAGTACTAGCGGGGGTCGGGATGAGCAGTTCTTC
CASSTSGGRDEQFF
>few|TRBV7-2|.|TRBJ2-6
TGTGCCAGCAGCTTAGCGCCTTGGGGCTCTGGGGCCAACGTCCTGACTTTC
CASSLAPWGSGANVLTF